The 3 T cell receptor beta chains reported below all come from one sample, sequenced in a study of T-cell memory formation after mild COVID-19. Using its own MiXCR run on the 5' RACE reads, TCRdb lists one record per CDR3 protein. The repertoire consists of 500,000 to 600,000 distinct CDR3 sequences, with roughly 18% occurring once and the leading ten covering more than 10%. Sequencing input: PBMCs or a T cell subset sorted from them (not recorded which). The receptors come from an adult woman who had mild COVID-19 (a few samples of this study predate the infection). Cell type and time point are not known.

CDR3 sequence reads: CASSPGLAGGPSSYNEQFF. The DNA for the CDR3 is TGCGCCAGCAGCCCGGGACTAGCGGGAGGGCCGAGCTCCTACAATGAGCAGTTCTTC. V gene TRBV4-3 combines with J gene TRBJ2-1; 16 bases align to TRBD2. Per the germline V gene, CDR1 is LGHNA and CDR2 is YSLEER. The CDR3 covers 19 residues. J lost 0 bases, V lost 4 bases, and 6 bases had no gene match.

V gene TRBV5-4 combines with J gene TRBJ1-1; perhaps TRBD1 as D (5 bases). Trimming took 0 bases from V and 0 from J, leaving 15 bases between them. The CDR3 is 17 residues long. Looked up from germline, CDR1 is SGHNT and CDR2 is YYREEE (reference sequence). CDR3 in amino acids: CASSLGGPGRVNTEAFF. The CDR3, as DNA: TGTGCCAGCAGCTTGGGGGGTCCGGGACGGGTGAACACTGAAGCTTTCTTT.

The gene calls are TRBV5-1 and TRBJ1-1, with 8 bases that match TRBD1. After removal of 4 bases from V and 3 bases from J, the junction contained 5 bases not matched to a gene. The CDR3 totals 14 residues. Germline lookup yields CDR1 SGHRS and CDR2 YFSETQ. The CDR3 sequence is CASSLGQEYTEAFF. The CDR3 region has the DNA TGCGCCAGCAGCCTGGGACAGGAGTACACTGAAGCTTTCTTT.